These 2 T cell receptor beta chains share one sample of origin, sequenced in a study of blood T cell repertoires in COVID-19. The repertoire was sequenced with immunoSEQ multiplex PCR; TCRdb's copy has only in-frame clones and lacks some. The sample holds fewer than 110,000 clones; about 87% are singletons and the top ten take 6.8%. The source material was peripheral blood. The receptors were sampled from a man aged 45-60 years with active or convalescent COVID-19.

The genes are TRBV5-1 and TRBJ2-1; TRBD2 aligns across 9 bases. The CDR3 is made up of 16 amino acids. Germline V gene lookup returns CDR1 SGHRS and CDR2 YFSETQ. With V trimmed by 4 bases and J by 2 bases, 7 bases remained unmatched. The CDR3: CASSTLAGVAYNEQFF. The CDR3 nucleotides read TGCGCCAGCAGCACCTTAGCGGGAGTGGCCTACAATGAGCAGTTCTTC.

The V gene is TRBV15, the J gene TRBJ2-5, with TRBD2 as a possible D gene (6 bases). The CDR3 has 14 residues. V was trimmed by 0 bases and J by 2 bases, leaving 7 bases between them. The germline gives CDR1 LNHNV, CDR2 YYDKDF (reference sequence). CDR3 in amino acids: CATSRDRGQETQYF. CDR3 nucleotide sequence: TGTGCCACCAGCAGAGATCGGGGGCAAGAGACCCAGTACTTC.